This T cell receptor (beta chain) comes out of a study of shared clonotypes between healthy human individuals. J was trimmed by 0 bases and V by 3 bases; bases with no gene match: 5. The CDR3 covers 17 residues. Germline CDR1 MGHRA, CDR2 YSYEKL. Regarding the study as a whole: Several donors had around 5.5% of their naive CD4 clonotypes in common.

Libraries were prepared by immunoSEQ multiplex PCR; TCRdb keeps only in-frame clonotypes and omits some of them. The sample includes just under 95,000 clones, approximately 70% of them seen just once. This clone has only a few counts. Antigen unknown. The chain links TRBV4-1 to TRBJ2-3, with 11 nucleotides matching TRBD2. What was sequenced was memory CD8+ T cells sorted from blood. Described subset: CD45RO+ cells pooled with CCR7-negative TemRA cells. This receptor was identified in a man between 25 and 39 years old in good health. For the CDR3, the DNA is TGCGCCAGCAGCCAGTGGGGGACTAGCGGTAGCACAGATACGCAGTATTTT. Protein sequence: CASSQWGTSGSTDTQYF.